The clone carrying this TCR beta chain was counted only a few times. V gave up 0 bases and J gave up 12 bases, with 18 bases separating them. The CDR3 length is 15 residues. Germline lookup yields CDR1 LGHNA and CDR2 YNFKEQ. From the RT-PCR reads, TCRdb called clonotypes with MiXCR, one entry per CDR3 protein. Among about 700,000 distinct CDR3 sequences listed, over 12% were seen once. The gene calls are TRBV4-2 and TRBJ2-1; D might be TRBD1 or TRBD2, each matching 5 bases. The clonotype was recovered from a female donor in good health, serving as a healthy control. What was sequenced was memory CD4+ T cells from blood. This CDR3 is CASSQDRGTPSGQFF. The CDR3, as DNA: TGTGCCAGCAGCCAAGATCGAGGGACCCCCTCCGGGCAGTTCTTC.